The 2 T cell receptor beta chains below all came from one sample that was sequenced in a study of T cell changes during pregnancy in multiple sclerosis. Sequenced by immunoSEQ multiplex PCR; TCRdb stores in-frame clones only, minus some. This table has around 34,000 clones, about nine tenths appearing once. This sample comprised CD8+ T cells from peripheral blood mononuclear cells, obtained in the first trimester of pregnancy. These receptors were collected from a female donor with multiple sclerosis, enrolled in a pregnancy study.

Here the CDR3 DNA reads TGTGCCAGCAGCTCGACTAGCGGGAGTATAGATACGCAGTATTTT. This gives the protein CASSSTSGSIDTQYF. The chain couples TRBV7-9 to TRBJ2-3, with TRBD2 identical over 12 bases. The trim removed 4 bases at V and 5 bases at J, leaving 4 bases unmatched. CDR1 and CDR2 (germline): SEHNR, FQNEAQ (reference sequence). CDR3 size: 15 residues.

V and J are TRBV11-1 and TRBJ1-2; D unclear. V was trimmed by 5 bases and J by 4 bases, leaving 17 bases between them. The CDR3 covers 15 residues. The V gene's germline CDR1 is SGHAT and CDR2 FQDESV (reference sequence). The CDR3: CASSISPGEPYGYTF. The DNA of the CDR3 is TGTGCCAGCAGCATCTCCCCCGGGGAACCCTATGGCTACACCTTC.